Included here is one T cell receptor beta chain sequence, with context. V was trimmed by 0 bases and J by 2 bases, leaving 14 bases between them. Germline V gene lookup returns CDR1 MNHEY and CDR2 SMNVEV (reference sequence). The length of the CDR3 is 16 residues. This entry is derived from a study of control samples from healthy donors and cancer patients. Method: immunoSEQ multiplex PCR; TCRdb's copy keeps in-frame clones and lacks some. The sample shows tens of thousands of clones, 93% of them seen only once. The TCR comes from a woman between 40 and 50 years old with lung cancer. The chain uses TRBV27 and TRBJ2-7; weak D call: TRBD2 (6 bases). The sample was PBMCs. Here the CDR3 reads CASSLSAGSGAYEQYF. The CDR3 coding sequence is TGTGCCAGCAGTTTATCAGCGGGCAGTGGGGCCTACGAGCAGTACTTC.